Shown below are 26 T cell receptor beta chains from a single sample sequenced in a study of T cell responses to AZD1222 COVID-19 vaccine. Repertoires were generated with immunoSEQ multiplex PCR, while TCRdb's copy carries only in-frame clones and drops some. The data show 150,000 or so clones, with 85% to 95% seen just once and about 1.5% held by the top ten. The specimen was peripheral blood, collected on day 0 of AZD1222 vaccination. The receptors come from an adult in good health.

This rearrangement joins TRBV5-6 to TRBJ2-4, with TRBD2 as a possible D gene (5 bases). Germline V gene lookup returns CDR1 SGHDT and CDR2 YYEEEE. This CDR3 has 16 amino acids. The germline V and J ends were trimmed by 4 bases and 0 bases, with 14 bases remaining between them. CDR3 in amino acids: CASSAAGSSAKNIQYF. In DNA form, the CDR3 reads TGTGCCAGCAGCGCCGCGGGCAGCTCAGCCAAAAACATTCAGTACTTC. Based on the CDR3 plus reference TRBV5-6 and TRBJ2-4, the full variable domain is DAGVTQSPTHLIKTRGQQVTLRCSPKSGHDTVSWYQQALGQGPQFIFQYYEEEERQRGNFPDRFSGHQFPNYSSELNVNALLLGDSALYLCASSAAGSSAKNIQYFGAGTRLSVL.

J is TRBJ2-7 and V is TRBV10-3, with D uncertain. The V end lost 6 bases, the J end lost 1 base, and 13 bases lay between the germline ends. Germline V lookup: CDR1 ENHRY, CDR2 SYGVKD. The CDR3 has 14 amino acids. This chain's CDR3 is CAIRPGRDSYEQYF. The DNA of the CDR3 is TGTGCCATCAGACCCGGTAGGGATTCCTACGAGCAGTACTTC.

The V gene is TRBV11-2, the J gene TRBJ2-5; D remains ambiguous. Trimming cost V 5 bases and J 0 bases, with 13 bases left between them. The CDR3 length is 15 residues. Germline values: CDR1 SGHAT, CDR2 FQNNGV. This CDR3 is CASSPASSYQETQYF. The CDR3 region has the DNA TGTGCCAGCAGCCCCGCGAGCAGTTACCAAGAGACCCAGTACTTC. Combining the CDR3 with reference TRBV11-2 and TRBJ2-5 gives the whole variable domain EAGVAQSPRYKIIEKRQSVAFWCNPISGHATLYWYQQILGQGPKLLIQFQNNGVVDDSQLPKDRFSAERLKGVDSTLKIQPAKLEDSAVYLCASSPASSYQETQYFGPGTRLLVL.

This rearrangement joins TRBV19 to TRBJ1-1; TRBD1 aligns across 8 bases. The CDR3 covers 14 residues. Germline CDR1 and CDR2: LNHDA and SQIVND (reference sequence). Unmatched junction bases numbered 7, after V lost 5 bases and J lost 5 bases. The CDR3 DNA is TGTGCCAGTAGTGCGCAGGGGGCAGGGACTGAAGCTTTCTTT. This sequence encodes CASSAQGAGTEAFF.

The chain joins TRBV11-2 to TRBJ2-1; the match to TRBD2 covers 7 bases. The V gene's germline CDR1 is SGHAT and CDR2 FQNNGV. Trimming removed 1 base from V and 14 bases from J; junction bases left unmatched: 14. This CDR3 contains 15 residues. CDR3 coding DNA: TGTGCCAGCAGCTTAGGGCTAGCGGAGAGATTGGAGAAGTTCTTC. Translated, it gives CASSLGLAERLEKFF.

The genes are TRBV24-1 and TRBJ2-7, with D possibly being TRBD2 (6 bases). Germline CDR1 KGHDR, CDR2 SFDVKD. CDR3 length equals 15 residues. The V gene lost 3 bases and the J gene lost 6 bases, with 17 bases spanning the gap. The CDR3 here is CATSDPSRSGPEQYF. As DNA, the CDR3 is TGTGCCACCAGTGATCCCTCCAGGAGCGGGCCCGAGCAGTACTTC.

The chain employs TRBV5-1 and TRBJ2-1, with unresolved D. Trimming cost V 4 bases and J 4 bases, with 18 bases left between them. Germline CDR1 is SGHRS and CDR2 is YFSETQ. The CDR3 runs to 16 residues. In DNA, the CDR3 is TGCGCCAGCAGCGTGAACGTATCTCCAAGGTACAATGAGCAGTTCTTC. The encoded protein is CASSVNVSPRYNEQFF.

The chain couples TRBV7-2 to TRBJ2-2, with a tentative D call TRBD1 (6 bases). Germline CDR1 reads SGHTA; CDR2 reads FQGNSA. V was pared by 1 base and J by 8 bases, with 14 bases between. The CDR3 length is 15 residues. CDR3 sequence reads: CASSLEPGAYGELFF. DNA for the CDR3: TGTGCCAGCAGCTTAGAGCCAGGGGCATATGGGGAGCTGTTTTTT.

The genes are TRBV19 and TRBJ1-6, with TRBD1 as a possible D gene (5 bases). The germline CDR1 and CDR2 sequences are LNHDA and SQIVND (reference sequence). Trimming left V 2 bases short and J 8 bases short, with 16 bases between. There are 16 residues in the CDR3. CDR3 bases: TGTGCCAGTAGTATACGTTCCGGCAGGGCCGATTCACCCCTCCACTTT. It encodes CASSIRSGRADSPLHF.

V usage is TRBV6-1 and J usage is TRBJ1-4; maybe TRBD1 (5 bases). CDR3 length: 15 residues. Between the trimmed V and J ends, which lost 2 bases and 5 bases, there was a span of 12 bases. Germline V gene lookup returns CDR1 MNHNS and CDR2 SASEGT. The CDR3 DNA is TGTGCCAGCAGTGAACTGAGGGGATTGAATGAAAAACTGTTTTTT. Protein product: CASSELRGLNEKLFF.

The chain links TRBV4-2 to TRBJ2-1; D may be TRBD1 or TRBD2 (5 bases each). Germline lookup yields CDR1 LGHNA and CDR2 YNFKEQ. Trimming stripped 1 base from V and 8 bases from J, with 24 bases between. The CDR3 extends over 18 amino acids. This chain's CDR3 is CASSQGGTASETWDEQFF. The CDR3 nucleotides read TGTGCCAGCAGCCAAGGAGGGACGGCCAGTGAGACTTGGGATGAGCAGTTCTTC.

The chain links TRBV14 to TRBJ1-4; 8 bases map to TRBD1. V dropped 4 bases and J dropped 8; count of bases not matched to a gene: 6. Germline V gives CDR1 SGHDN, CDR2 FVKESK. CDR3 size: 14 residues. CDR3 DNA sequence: TGTGCCAGCAGCCGGGACAGGTTTGGCGAAAAACTGTTTTTT. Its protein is CASSRDRFGEKLFF.

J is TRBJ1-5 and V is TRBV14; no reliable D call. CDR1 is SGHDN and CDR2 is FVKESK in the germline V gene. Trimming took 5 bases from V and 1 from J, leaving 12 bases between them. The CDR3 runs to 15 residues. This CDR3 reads CASSSRAGSNQPQHF. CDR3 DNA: TGTGCCAGCAGCTCCCGGGCCGGGAGCAATCAGCCCCAGCATTTT.

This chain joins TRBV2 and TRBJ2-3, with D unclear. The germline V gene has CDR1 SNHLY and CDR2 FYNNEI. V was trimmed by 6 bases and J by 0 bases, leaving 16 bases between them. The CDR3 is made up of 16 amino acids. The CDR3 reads CASSYTLGGSTDTQYF. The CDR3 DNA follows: TGTGCCAGCAGCTACACCTTAGGCGGTAGCACAGATACGCAGTATTTT.

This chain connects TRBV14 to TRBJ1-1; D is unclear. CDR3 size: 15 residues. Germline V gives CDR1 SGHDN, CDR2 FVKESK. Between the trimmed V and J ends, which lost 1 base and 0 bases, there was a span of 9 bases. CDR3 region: CASSQVGLMNTEAFF. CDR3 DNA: TGTGCCAGCAGCCAAGTTGGGCTAATGAACACTGAAGCTTTCTTT.

The CDR3 is CASRDSLNTIYF. In DNA, the CDR3 is TGTGCCAGCCGGGACAGCCTAAACACCATATATTTT. V gene TRBV6-4 combines with J gene TRBJ1-3, with 7 bases matching TRBD1. Germline V gene data show CDR1 as MRHNA and CDR2 as SNTAGT. CDR3 length equals 12 residues. V lost 8 bases, J lost 6 bases, and 4 bases stayed unmatched.

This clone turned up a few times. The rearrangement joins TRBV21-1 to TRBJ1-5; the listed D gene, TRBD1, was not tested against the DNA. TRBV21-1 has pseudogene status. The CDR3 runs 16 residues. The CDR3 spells CASLSRDTLSNQPQHF. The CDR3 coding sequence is TGTGCCAGCTTGTCCCGGGACACTCTTAGCAATCAGCCCCAGCATTTT.

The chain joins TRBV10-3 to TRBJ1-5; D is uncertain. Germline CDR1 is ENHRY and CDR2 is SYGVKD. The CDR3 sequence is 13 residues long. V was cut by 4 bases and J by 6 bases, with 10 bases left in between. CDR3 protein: CAISVAGAQPQHF. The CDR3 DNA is TGTGCCATCAGTGTTGCGGGTGCTCAGCCCCAGCATTTT.

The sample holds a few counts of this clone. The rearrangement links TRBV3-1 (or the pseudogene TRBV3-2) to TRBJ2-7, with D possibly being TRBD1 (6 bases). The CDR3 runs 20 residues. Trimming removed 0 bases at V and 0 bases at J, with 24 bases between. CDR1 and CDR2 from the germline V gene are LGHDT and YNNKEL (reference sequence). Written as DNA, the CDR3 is TGTGCCAGCAGCCAAGATCGGTCTTCCACCGACAGGTTCTTCTCCTACGAGCAGTACTTC. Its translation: CASSQDRSSTDRFFSYEQYF.

The CDR3 sequence: CASIQGNTEAFF. CDR3 coding DNA: TGTGCCAGCATTCAGGGGAACACTGAAGCTTTCTTT. V gene TRBV28 combines with J gene TRBJ1-1; a weak D match, TRBD1 (5 bases). The V end lost 7 bases, the J end lost 1 base, and 7 bases lay between the germline ends. The CDR3 spans 12 residues. The germline V gene encodes CDR1 MDHEN and CDR2 SYDVKM.

Here the CDR3 DNA reads TGCAGCCCCCCCGAGCTCAAGATGTATGGCTACACCTTC. It encodes CSPPELKMYGYTF. The chain couples TRBV29-1 to TRBJ1-2; no definite D call. The CDR3 runs 13 residues. The germline gives CDR1 SQVTM, CDR2 ANQGSEA. Trimming left V 8 bases short and J 5 bases short, with 18 bases between.

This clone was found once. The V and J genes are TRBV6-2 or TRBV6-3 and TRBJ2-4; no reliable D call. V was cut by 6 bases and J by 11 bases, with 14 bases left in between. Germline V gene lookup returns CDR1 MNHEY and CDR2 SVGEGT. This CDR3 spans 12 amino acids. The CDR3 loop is CASSPPQTFQYF. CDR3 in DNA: TGTGCCAGCAGCCCCCCCCAAACCTTTCAGTACTTC.

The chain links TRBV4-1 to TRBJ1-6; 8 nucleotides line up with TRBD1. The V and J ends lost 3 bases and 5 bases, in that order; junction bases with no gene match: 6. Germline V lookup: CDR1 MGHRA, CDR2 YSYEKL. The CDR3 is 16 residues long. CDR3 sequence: CASSQTGVSNNSPLHF. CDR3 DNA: TGCGCCAGCAGCCAGACAGGGGTCAGTAATAATTCACCCCTCCACTTT.

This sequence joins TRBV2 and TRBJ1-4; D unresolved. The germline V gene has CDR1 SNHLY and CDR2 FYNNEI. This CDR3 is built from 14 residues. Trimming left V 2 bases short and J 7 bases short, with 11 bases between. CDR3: CASSESANGEKLFF. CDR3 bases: TGTGCCAGCAGTGAAAGTGCAAATGGTGAAAAACTGTTTTTT.

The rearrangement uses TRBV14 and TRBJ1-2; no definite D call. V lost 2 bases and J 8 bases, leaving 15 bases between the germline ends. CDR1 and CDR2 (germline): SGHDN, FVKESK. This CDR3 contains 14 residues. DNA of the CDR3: TGTGCCAGCAGCCAACAGAAAAAAGAAGTGGGCTACACCTTC. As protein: CASSQQKKEVGYTF.

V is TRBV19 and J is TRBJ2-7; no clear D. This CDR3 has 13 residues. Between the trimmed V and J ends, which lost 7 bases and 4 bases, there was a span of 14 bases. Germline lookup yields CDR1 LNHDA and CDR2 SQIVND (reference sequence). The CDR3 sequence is CASKEANGYEQYF. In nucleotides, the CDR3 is TGTGCCAGTAAAGAAGCCAACGGGTACGAGCAGTACTTC.